The T cell receptor (beta chain) described here comes from a study of T cell responses to AZD1222 COVID-19 vaccine. Germline loops: CDR1 SGHVS, CDR2 FQNEAQ. The CDR3 consists of 17 residues. V was trimmed by 5 bases and J by 2 bases, leaving 18 bases between them. Profiling relied on immunoSEQ multiplex PCR, and the TCRdb table lists in-frame clones only, not all of them. The sample consists of about 180,000 clones, approximately 86% of them appearing once. This clone occurred once. Specimen: peripheral blood, collected on day 0 of AZD1222 vaccination. The receptor was derived from an adult in good health. The J gene is TRBJ2-2, the V gene TRBV7-8; TRBD1 or TRBD2 may be the D gene (5 bases each). CDR3 DNA sequence: TGTGCCAGCAGCCTTTTAAAGGGACGGAGAAACACCGGGGAGCTGTTTTTT. Translation: CASSLLKGRRNTGELFF.